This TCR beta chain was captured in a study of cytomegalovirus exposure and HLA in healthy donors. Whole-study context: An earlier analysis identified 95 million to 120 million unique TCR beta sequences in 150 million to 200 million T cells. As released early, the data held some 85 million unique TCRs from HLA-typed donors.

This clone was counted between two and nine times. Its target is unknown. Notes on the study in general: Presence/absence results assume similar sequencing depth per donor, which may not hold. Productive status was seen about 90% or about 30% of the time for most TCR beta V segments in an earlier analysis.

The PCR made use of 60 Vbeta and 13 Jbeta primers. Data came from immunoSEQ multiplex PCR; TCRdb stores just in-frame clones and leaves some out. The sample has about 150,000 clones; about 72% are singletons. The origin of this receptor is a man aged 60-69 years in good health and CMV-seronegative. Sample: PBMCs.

The CDR3, as DNA: TGCAGCGTTTGGGACAGGGGGAGCCCCTACGAGCAGTACTTC. Protein sequence: CSVWDRGSPYEQYF. The chain recombines TRBV29-1 with TRBJ2-7; 11 nucleotides line up with TRBD1. The germline CDR1 and CDR2 sequences are SQVTM and ANQGSEA. The CDR3 runs 14 residues. V trimming: 5 bases; J trimming: 2 bases; junction bases outside the gene matches: 5.